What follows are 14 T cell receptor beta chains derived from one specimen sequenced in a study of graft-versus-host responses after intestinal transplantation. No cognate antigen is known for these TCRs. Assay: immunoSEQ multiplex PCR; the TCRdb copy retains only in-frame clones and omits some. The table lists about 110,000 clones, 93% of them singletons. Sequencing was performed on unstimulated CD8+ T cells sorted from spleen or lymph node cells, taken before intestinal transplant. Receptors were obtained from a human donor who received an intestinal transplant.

CDR3 DNA sequence: TGCGCCAGCAGCTTGGCAGGGGGCGCGAGCTACGAGCAGTACTTC. Translated: CASSLAGGASYEQYF. The chain carries TRBV5-1 and TRBJ2-7; 8 bases agree with TRBD1. V lost 0 bases to trimming and J lost 3 bases; unmatched junction nucleotides: 5. Germline V gene sequence: CDR1 SGHRS, CDR2 YFSETQ. The CDR3 is made up of 15 amino acids.

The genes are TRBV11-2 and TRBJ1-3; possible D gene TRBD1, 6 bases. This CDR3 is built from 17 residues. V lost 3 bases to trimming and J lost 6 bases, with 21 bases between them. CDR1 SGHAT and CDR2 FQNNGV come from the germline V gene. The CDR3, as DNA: TGTGCCAGCAGCTTTAAGTCCGGGACACTGGATGAAAACACCATATATTTT. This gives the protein CASSFKSGTLDENTIYF.

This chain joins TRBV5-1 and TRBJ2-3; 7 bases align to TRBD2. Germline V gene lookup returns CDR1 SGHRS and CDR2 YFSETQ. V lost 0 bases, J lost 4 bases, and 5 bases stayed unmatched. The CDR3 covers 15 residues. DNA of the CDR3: TGCGCCAGCAGCTTGGGGCGTGCGGGAGCAGATACGCAGTATTTT. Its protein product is CASSLGRAGADTQYF. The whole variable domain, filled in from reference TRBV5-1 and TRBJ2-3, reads KAGVTQTPRYLIKTRGQQVTLSCSPISGHRSVSWYQQTPGQGLQFLFEYFSETQRNKGNFPGRFSGRQFSNSRSEMNVSTLELGDSALYLCASSLGRAGADTQYFGPGTRLTVL.

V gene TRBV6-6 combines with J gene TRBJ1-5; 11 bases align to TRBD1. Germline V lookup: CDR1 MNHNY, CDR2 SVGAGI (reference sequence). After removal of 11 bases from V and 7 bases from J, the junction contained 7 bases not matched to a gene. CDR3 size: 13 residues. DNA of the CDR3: TGTGCCGAGGGGGGGACAGGGGGACAGCCCCAGCATTTT. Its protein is CAEGGTGGQPQHF.

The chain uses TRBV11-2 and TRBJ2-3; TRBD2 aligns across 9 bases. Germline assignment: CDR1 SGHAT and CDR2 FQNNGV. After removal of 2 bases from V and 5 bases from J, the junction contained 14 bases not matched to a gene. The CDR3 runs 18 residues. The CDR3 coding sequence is TGTGCCAGCAGCTTAAAGGAAGCGGGAGGTCCAAGGGGAGATACGCAGTATTTT. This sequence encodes CASSLKEAGGPRGDTQYF.

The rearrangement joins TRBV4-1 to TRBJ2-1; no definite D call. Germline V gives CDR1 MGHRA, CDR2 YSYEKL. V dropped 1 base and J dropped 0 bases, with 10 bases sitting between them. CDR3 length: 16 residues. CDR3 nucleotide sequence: TGCGCCAGCAGCCAAGCAGCCTTAAGCTCCTACAATGAGCAGTTCTTC. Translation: CASSQAALSSYNEQFF.

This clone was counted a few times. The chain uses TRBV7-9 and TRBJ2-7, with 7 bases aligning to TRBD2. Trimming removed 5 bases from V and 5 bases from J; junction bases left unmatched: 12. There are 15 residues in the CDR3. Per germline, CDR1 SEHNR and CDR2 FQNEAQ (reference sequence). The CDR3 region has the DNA TGTGCCAGCAGCCCCTGGCCTAGCGGTCGGGACGAGCAGTACTTC. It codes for CASSPWPSGRDEQYF.

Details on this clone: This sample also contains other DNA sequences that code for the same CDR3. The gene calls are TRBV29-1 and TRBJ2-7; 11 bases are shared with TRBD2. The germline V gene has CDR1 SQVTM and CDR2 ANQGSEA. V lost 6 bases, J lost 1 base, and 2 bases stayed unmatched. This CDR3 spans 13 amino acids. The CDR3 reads CSVGTSGSYEQYF. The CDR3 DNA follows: TGCAGCGTAGGGACTAGCGGATCCTACGAGCAGTACTTC.

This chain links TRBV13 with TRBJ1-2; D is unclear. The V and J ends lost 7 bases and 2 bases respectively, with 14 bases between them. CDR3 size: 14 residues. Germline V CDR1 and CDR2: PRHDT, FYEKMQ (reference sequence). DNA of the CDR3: TGTGCCAGCATACTCCGTGGGGAGAACTATGGCTACACCTTC. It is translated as CASILRGENYGYTF.

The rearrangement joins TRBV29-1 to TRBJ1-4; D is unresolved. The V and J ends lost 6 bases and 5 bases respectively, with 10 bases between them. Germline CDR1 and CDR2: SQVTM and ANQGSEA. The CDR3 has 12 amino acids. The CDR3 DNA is TGCAGCGTAAACGCCGGAAATGAAAAACTGTTTTTT. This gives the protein CSVNAGNEKLFF.

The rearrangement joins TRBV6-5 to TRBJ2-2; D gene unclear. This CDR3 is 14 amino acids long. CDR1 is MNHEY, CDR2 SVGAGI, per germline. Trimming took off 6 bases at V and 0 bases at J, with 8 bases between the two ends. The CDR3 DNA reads TGTGCCAGCAGCTTGACACCGAACACCGGGGAGCTGTTTTTT. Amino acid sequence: CASSLTPNTGELFF.

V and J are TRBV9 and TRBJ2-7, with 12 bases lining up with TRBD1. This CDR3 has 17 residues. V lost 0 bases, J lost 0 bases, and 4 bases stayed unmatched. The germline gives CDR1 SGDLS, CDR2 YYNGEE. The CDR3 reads CASSVAGQGAISYEQYF. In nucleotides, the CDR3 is TGTGCCAGCAGCGTAGCGGGACAGGGGGCGATCTCCTACGAGCAGTACTTC.

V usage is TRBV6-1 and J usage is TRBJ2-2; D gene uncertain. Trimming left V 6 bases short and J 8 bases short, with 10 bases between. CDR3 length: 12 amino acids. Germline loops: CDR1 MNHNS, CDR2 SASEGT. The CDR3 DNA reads TGTGCCAGCAGGGAAAAACTAGGGGAGCTGTTTTTT. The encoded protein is CASREKLGELFF.

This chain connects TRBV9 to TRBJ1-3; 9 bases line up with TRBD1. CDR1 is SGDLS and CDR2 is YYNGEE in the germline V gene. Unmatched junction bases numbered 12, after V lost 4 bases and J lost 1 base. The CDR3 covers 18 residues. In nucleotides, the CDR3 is TGTGCCAGCAGCCGGGGACAGGGACCGTCCTTATCTGGAAACACCATATATTTT. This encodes CASSRGQGPSLSGNTIYF.